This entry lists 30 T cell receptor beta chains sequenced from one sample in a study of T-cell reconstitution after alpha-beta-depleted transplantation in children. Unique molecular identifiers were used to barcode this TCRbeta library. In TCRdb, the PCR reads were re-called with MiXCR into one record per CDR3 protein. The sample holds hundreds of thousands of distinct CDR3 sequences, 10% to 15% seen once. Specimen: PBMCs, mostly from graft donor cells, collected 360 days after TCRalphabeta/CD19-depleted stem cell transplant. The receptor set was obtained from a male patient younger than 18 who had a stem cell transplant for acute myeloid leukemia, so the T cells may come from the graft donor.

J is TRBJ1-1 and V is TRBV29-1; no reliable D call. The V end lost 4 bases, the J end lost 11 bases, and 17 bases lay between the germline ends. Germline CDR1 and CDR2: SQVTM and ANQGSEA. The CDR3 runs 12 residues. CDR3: CSVGGAAIGAFF. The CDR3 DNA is TGCAGCGTTGGAGGCGCGGCCATTGGTGCTTTCTTT.

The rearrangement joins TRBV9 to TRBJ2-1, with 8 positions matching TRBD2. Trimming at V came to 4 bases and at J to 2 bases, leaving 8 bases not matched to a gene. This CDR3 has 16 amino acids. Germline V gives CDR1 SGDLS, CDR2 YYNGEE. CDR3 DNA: TGTGCCAGCAGCCTCCTCGGGCGGGGGGCCTACAATGAGCAGTTCTTC. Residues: CASSLLGRGAYNEQFF. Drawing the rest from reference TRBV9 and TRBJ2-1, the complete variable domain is DSGVTQTPKHLITATGQRVTLRCSPRSGDLSVYWYQQSLDQGLQFLIQYYNGEERAKGNILERFSAQQFPDLHSELNLSSLELGDSALYFCASSLLGRGAYNEQFFGPGTRLTVL.

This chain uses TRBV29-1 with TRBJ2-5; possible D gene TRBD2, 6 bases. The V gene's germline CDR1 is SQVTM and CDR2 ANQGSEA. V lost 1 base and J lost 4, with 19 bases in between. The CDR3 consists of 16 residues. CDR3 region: CSVEVVLGRRGETQYF. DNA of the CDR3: TGCAGCGTTGAAGTAGTCCTAGGACGGAGGGGAGAGACCCAGTACTTC.

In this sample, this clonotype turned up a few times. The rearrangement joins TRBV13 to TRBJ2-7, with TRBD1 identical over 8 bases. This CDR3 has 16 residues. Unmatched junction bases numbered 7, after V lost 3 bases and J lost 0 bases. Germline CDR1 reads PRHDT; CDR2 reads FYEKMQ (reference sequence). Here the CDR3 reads CASSFFAGTGSYEQYF. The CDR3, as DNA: TGTGCCAGCAGCTTCTTCGCCGGGACAGGCTCCTACGAGCAGTACTTC.

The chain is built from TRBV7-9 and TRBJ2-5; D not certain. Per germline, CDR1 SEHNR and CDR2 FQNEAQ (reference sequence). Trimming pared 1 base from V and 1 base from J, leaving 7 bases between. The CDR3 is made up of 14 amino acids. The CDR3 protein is CASSLVWPQETQYF. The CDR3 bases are TGTGCCAGCAGCTTAGTGTGGCCCCAAGAGACCCAGTACTTC.

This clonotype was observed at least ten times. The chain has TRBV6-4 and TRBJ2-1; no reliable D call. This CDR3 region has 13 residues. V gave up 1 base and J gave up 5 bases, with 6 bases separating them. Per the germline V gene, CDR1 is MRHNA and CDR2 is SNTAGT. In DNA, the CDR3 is TGTGCCAGCAGTGACTGGGTGGACAATGAGCAGTTCTTC. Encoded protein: CASSDWVDNEQFF.

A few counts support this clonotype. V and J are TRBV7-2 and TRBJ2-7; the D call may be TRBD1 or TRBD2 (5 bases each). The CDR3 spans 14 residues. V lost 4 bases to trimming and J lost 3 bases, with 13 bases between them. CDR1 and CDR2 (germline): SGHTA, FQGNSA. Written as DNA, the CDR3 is TGTGCCAGCAGCTCTCCGGGACGGCTCTACGAGCAGTACTTC. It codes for CASSSPGRLYEQYF. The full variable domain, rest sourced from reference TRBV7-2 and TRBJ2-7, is GAGVSQSPSNKVTEKGKDVELRCDPISGHTALYWYRQSLGQGLEFLIYFQGNSAPDKSGLPSDRFSAERTGGSVSTLTIQRTQQEDSAVYLCASSSPGRLYEQYFGPGTRLTVT.

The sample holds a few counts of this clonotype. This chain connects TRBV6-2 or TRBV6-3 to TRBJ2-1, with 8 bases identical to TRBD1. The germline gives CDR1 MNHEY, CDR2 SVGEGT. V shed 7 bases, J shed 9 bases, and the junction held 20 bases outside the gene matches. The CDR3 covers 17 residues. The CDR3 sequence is CASTLTQTGEASPEQFF. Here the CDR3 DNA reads TGTGCCAGCACCCTCACACAGACAGGGGAGGCCTCCCCTGAGCAGTTCTTC.

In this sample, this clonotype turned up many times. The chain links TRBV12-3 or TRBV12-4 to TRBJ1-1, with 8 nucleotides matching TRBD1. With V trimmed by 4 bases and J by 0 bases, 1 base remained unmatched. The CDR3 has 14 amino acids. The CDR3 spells CASSWGQVNTEAFF. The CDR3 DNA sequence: TGTGCCAGCAGTTGGGGACAGGTGAACACTGAAGCTTTCTTT.

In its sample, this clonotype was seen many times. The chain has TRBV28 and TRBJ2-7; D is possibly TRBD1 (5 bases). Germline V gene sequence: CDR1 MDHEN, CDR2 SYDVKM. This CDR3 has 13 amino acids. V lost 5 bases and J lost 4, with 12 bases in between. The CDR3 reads CASSEWGRYEQYF. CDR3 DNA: TGTGCCAGCAGTGAATGGGGCCGGTACGAGCAGTACTTC. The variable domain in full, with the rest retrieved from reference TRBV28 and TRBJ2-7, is DVKVTQSSRYLVKRTGEKVFLECVQDMDHENMFWYRQDPGLGLRLIYFSYDVKMKEKGDIPEGYSVSREKKERFSLILESASTNQTSMYLCASSEWGRYEQYFGPGTRLTVT.

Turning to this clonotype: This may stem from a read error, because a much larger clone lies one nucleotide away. In nucleotides, the CDR3 is TGTGCCAGCAGTGTTAGCGGGGTCTCCTACAATGAGCAGTTCTTC. Protein product: CASSVSGVSYNEQFF. The rearrangement uses TRBV28 and TRBJ2-1; TRBD2 matches at 8 bases. J gave up 0 bases and V 5 bases, and 3 bases lay outside the gene matches. The CDR3 is 15 residues long. CDR1 is MDHEN, CDR2 SYDVKM, per germline.

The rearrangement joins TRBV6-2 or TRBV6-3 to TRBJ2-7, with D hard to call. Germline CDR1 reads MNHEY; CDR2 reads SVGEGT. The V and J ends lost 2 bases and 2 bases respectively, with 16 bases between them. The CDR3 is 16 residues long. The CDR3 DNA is TGTGCCAGCAGTTACAGGGCCTTTGGGAAGACCTACGAGCAGTACTTC. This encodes CASSYRAFGKTYEQYF.

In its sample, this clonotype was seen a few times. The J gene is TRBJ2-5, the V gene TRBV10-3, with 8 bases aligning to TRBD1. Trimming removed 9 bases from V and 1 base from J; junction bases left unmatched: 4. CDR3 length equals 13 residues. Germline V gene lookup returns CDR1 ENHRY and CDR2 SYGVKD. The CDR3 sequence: CAIQGGSQETQYF. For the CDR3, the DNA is TGTGCCATACAGGGGGGATCCCAAGAGACCCAGTACTTC.

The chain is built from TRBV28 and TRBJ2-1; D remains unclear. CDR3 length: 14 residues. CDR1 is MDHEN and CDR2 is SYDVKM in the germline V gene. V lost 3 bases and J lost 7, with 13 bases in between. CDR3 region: CASSFAGPLNEQFF. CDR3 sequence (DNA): TGTGCCAGCAGTTTCGCCGGGCCACTAAATGAGCAGTTCTTC.

The CDR3 DNA follows: TGTGCCAGCAGACCCTTAGCGGGGGAGCAGTTCTTC. Amino acid sequence: CASRPLAGEQFF. The chain joins TRBV12-3 or TRBV12-4 to TRBJ2-1; 8 bases agree with TRBD2. Trimming at V came to 6 bases and at J to 10 bases, leaving 5 bases not matched to a gene. This CDR3 region has 12 residues.

CDR3 coding DNA: TGTGCCAGCAGTTACTCGAACACCGGGGAGCTGTTTTTT. The encoded protein is CASSYSNTGELFF. The chain couples TRBV6-2 or TRBV6-3 to TRBJ2-2, with D hard to call. The CDR3 loop spans 13 amino acids. Germline CDR1 and CDR2: MNHEY and SVGEGT. V was shortened by 0 bases and J by 1 base, with 0 bases between the two germline ends.

CDR3 sequence reads: CSASPGTGLSSGNTIYF. The CDR3 coding sequence is TGCAGTGCTAGTCCCGGGACAGGGTTGAGCTCTGGAAACACCATATATTTT. This sequence joins TRBV20-1 and TRBJ1-3, with TRBD1 matching 9 bases. Trimming took 3 bases from V and 0 from J; bases not matched to a gene: 9. Germline V CDR1 and CDR2: DFQATT, SNEGSKA (reference sequence). The CDR3 covers 17 residues.

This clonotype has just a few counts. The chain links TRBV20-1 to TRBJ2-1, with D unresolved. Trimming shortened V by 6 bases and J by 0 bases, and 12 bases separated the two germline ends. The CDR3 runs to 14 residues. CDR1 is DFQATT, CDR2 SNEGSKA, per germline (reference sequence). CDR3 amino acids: CSARPANSYNEQFF. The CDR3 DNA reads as TGCAGTGCCCGTCCGGCCAACTCCTACAATGAGCAGTTCTTC.

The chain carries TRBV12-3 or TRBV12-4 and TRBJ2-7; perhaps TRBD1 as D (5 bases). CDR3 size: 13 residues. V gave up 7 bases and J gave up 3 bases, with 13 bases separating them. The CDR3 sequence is CASTADRIYEQYF. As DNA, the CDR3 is TGTGCCAGCACCGCCGACAGAATCTACGAGCAGTACTTC.

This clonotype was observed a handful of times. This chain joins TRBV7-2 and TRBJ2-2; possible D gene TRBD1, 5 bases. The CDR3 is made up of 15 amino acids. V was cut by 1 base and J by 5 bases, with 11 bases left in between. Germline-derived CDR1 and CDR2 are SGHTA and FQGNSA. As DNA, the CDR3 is TGTGCCAGCAGCTTAGTGGGGCTTCGGACCGGGGAGCTGTTTTTT. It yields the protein CASSLVGLRTGELFF.

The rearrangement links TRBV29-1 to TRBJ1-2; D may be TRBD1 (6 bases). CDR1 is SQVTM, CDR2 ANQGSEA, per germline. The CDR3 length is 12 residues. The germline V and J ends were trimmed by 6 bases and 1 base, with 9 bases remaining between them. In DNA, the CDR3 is TGCAGCGTGGGGACATTTAACTATGGCTACACCTTC. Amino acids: CSVGTFNYGYTF.

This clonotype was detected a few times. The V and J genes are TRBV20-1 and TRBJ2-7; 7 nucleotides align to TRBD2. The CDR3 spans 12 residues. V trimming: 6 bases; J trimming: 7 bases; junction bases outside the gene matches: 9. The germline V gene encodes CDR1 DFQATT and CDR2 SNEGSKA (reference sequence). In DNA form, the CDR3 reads TGCAGTGCCCCACCCCGGACTAGGGAGCAGTACTTC. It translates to CSAPPRTREQYF.

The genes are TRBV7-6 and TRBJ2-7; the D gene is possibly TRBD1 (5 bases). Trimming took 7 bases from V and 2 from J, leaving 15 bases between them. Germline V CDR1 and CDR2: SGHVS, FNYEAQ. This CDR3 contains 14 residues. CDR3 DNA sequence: TGTGCCAGCAAACCTCCGACAGTTACCTACGAGCAGTACTTC. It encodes CASKPPTVTYEQYF.

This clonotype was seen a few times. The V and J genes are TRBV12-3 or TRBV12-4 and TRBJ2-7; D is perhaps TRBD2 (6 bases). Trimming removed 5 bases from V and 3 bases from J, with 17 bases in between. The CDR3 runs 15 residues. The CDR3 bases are TGTGCCAGCAGTCCACCACTACCGGGAGTCTACGAGCAGTACTTC. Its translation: CASSPPLPGVYEQYF.

As DNA, the CDR3 is TGTGCCAGCAGCTTTGGACTAGCGGGTATCCGGAGCTCCTACAATGAGCAGTTCTTC. Protein product: CASSFGLAGIRSSYNEQFF. The gene calls are TRBV5-4 and TRBJ2-1, with 11 nucleotides matching TRBD2. J gave up 0 bases and V 2 bases, and 10 bases lay outside the gene matches. Per the germline V gene, CDR1 is SGHNT and CDR2 is YYREEE (reference sequence). The CDR3 is made up of 19 amino acids.

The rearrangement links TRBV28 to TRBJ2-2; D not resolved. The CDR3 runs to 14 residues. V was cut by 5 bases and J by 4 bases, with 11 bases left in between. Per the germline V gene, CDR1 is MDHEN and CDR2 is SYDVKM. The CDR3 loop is CASSATRSTGELFF. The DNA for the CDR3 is TGTGCCAGCAGTGCCACCCGCTCCACCGGGGAGCTGTTTTTT.

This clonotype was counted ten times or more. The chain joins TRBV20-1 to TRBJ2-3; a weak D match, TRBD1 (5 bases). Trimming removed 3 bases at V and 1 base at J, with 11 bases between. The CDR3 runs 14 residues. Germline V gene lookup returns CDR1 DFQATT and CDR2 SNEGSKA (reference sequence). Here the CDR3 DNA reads TGCAGTGCTAGGTGGCAGGGTGGCACAGATACGCAGTATTTT. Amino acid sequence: CSARWQGGTDTQYF.

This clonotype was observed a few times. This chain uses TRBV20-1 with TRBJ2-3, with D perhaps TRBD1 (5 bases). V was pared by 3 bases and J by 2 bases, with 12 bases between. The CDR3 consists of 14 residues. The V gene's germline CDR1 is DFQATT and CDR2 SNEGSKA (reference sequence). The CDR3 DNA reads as TGCAGTGCTAGTAAAGGGGAAGCCACAGATACGCAGTATTTT. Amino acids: CSASKGEATDTQYF.

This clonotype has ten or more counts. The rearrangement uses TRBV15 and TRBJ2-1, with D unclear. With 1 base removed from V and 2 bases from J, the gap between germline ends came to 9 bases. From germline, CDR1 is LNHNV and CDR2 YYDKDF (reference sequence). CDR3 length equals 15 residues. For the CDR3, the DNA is TGTGCCACCAGCAGAGCCCTAGTTGCCTACAATGAGCAGTTCTTC. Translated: CATSRALVAYNEQFF.

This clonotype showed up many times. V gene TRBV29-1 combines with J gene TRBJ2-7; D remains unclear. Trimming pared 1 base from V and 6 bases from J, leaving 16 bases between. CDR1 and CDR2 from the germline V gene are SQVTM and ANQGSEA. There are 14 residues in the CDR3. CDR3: CSVEVGSGPTEQYF. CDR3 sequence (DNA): TGCAGCGTTGAAGTGGGTTCGGGTCCAACCGAGCAGTACTTC.